A single T cell receptor beta chain is shown here with its context. Profiled with immunoSEQ multiplex PCR; TCRdb holds only in-frame clones, not every one. Here the sample spans around 150,000 clones, approximately 93% being singletons. This sample stems from a study of control samples from healthy donors and cancer patients. The sequence derives from a woman between 35 and 50 years old in good health. Sequencing was carried out using blood.

The CDR3: CASRPQGSGNEKLFF. For the CDR3, the DNA is TGTGCCAGTAGGCCACAGGGTTCGGGTAATGAAAAACTGTTTTTT. The chain couples TRBV19 to TRBJ1-4; perhaps TRBD1 as D (6 bases). The CDR3 length is 15 residues. The ends were cut back, 6 bases at V and 4 bases at J, with 15 bases in the middle. Germline V gene data show CDR1 as LNHDA and CDR2 as SQIVND (reference sequence).